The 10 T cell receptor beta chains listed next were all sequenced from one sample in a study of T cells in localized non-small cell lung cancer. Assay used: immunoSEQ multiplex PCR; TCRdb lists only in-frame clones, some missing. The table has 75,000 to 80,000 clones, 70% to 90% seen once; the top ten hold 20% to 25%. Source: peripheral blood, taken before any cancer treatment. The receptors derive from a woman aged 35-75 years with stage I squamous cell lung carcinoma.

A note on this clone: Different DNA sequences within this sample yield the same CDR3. CDR3 region: CASSVQGGYEQYF. The CDR3 nucleotides read TGCGCCAGCAGCGTACAGGGAGGATACGAGCAGTACTTC. The chain links TRBV5-1 to TRBJ2-7; tentatively, D is TRBD1 or TRBD2 (6 bases each). CDR3 length: 13 amino acids. The germline CDR1 and CDR2 sequences are SGHRS and YFSETQ. V shed 4 bases and J shed 4 bases, with 12 bases lying between them.

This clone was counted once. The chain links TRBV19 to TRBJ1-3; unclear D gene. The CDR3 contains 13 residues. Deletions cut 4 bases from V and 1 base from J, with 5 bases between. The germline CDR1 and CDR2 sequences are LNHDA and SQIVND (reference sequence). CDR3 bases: TGTGCCAGTAGTAGTGAGTCTGGAAACACCATATATTTT. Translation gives CASSSESGNTIYF.

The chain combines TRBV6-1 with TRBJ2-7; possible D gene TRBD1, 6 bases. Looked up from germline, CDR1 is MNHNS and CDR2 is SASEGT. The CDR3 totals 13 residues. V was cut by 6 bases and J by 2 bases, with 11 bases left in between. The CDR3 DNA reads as TGTGCCAGCAGCTGGACAGTCACCTACGAGCAGTACTTC. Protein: CASSWTVTYEQYF.

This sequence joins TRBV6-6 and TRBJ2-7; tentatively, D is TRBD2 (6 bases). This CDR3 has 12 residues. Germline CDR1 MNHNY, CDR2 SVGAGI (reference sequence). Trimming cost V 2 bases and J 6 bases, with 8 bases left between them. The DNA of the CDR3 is TGTGCCAGCAGTTACGACGGGGGCGAGCAGTACTTC. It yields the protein CASSYDGGEQYF.

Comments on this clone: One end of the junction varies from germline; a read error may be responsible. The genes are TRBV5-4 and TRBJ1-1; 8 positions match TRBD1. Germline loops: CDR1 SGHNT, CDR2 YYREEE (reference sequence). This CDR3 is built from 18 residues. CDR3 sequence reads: CASSLRDRWETLKTEAFF. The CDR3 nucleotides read TGTGCCAGCAGCTTACGGGACAGGTGGGAAACACTGAAGACTGAAGCTTTCTTT.

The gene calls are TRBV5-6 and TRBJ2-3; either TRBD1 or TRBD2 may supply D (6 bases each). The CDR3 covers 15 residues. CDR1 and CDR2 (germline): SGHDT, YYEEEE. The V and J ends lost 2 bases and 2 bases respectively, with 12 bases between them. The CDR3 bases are TGTGCCAGCAGCTTCACGGGGGCCATCACAGATACGCAGTATTTT. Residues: CASSFTGAITDTQYF.

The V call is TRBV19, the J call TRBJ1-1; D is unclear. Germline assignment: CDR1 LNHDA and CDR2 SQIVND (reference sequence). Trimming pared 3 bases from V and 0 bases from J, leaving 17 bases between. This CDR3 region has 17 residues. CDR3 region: CASSMPTLTRLNTEAFF. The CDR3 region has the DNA TGTGCCAGTAGTATGCCCACACTGACAAGATTGAACACTGAAGCTTTCTTT. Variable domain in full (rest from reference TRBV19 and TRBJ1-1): DGGITQSPKYLFRKEGQNVTLSCEQNLNHDAMYWYRQDPGQGLRLIYYSQIVNDFQKGDIAEGYSVSREKKESFPLTVTSAQKNPTAFYLCASSMPTLTRLNTEAFFGQGTRLTVV.

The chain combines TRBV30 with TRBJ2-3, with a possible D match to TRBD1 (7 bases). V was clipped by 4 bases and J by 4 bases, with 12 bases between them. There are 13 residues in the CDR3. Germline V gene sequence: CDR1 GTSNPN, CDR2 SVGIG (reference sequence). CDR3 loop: CAWTRGVADTQYF. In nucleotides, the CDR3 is TGTGCCTGGACCAGGGGGGTCGCAGATACGCAGTATTTT.

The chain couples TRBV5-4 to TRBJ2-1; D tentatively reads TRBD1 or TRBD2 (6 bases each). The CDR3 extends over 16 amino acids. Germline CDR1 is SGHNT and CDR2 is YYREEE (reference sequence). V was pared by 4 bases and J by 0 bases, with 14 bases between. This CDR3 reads CASSPAGHSSYNEQFF. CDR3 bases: TGTGCCAGCAGCCCCGCGGGACACAGCTCCTACAATGAGCAGTTCTTC.

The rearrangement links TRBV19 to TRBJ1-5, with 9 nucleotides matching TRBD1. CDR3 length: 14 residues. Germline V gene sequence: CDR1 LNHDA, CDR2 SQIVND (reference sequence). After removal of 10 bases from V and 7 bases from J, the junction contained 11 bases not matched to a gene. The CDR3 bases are TGTGCCACACGGCCGGGACAGGGATACCAGCCCCAGCATTTT. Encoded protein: CATRPGQGYQPQHF.